These T cell receptor beta chains were read from a single sample in a study of T cells after yellow fever vaccination. TCRdb re-derived calls from the 5' RACE reads in MiXCR, one entry per CDR3 protein. The sample lists around 530,000 distinct CDR3 sequences, less than 20% occurring once. The source material was PBMCs, sampled 5 to 6 days after the first yellow fever vaccination. The receptors come from a man aged 18 to 29 who received the YFV17D yellow fever vaccine. Both conserved end residues are part of each CDR3. D genes are given only for firm matches. Size is omitted from some rows. Given values are once, few, many or a class for expanded clones.

V	size	D	J	DNA	CDR3
TRBV30	.	.	TRBJ1-1	TGTGCCTGGAGTGCATTTCGGGGCCCGAACACTGAAGCTTTCTTT	CAWSAFRGPNTEAFF
TRBV29-1	many	.	TRBJ1-1	TGCAGCGTTGATGGTAGGCTGAACACTGAAGCTTTCTTT	CSVDGRLNTEAFF
TRBV29-1	few	.	TRBJ1-4	TGCAGCGCCGTAGGTCCAGGGATCAATGAAAAACTGTTTTTT	CSAVGPGINEKLFF
TRBV24-1	few	TRBD1	TRBJ1-2	TGTGCCACCAGTGAAACAGGGGATGGCTACACCTTC	CATSETGDGYTF
TRBV12-3/TRBV12-4	.	.	TRBJ2-1	TGTGCCAGCAGTAGCGAGGGGTGGGATGAGCAGTTCTTC	CASSSEGWDEQFF
TRBV12-3/TRBV12-4	.	.	TRBJ2-3	TGTGCCAGCAGTCCGAGACAAGGCATCCATACGCAGTATTTT	CASSPRQGIHTQYF
TRBV7-9	.	TRBD1	TRBJ2-2	TGTGCCAGCAGCCCAGACAGGGGGCGAGCCGGGGAGCTGTTTTTT	CASSPDRGRAGELFF
TRBV19	.	TRBD1	TRBJ2-5	TGTGCCAGTACCACAGGGGGTCTGTACCAAGAGACCCAGTACTTC	CASTTGGLYQETQYF
TRBV18	few	.	TRBJ1-4	TGTGCCAGCTCACGTGCCCTGCTGGGCACTAATGAAAAACTGTTTTTT	CASSRALLGTNEKLFF
TRBV7-3	.	TRBD2	TRBJ2-1	TGTGCCAGCAGCTCCCTTTACGGGGGGGAGCAGTTCTTC	CASSSLYGGEQFF
TRBV12-3/TRBV12-4	few	.	TRBJ1-5	TGTGCCAGCAGTTTTAACGGATATCAGCCCCAGCATTTT	CASSFNGYQPQHF
TRBV6-1	few	TRBD1	TRBJ1-4	TGTGCCAGCAGCCGCGGACAGGGGGCAACTAATGAAAAACTGTTTTTT	CASSRGQGATNEKLFF
TRBV6-2/TRBV6-3	.	.	TRBJ1-2	TGTGCCAGCAGTTACTCCCAGAGCTATGGCTACACCTTC	CASSYSQSYGYTF
TRBV4-1	few	.	TRBJ1-1	TGCGCCAGCAGCCACGCCCCCCGGACAGTTTTGGCTGAAGCTTTCTTT	CASSHAPRTVLAEAFF
TRBV12-3/TRBV12-4	.	TRBD2	TRBJ2-2	TGTACCAGCAGTGCGGGACTAGCGGGGGGATTGAGAACCGGGGAGCTGTTTTTT	CTSSAGLAGGLRTGELFF
TRBV9	.	TRBD2	TRBJ2-5	TGTGCCAGCAGCGTAGTGCAGGGAGGGCAAGAGACCCAGTACTTC	CASSVVQGGQETQYF